The TCR beta chain under discussion was sequenced for a study of naive and memory T cell subsets. To note about this clonotype: Its specificity is unknown.

This CDR3 has 13 residues. V lost 2 bases, J lost 2 bases, and 6 bases lay in between. The beta constant-region primer was an equimolar mix of two oligonucleotides covering TRBC1 and TRBC2. The ligated cDNA underwent four PCR rounds using SP2 and nested alpha and beta constant-region primers. TCRdb recomputed calls from the UMI-ligation and nested PCR reads with MiXCR, one row per CDR3 protein. The repertoire has over 90,000 distinct CDR3 sequences, approximately 11% of them found once; the top ten carry approximately 0.14%. Regarding the study as a whole: A few larger clonotypes appeared in naive repertoires, especially CD8, possibly memory cells re-expressing CD45RA. Each distinct alpha or beta sequence counts as one clonotype.

Sequencing was carried out using naive CD4+ T cells from blood. The origin of this receptor is a human donor in good health. The rearrangement links TRBV12-3 or TRBV12-4 to TRBJ1-1, with D uncertain. The CDR3 sequence: CASSLIGNTEAFF. CDR3 bases: TGTGCCAGCAGTTTAATTGGAAACACTGAAGCTTTCTTT.